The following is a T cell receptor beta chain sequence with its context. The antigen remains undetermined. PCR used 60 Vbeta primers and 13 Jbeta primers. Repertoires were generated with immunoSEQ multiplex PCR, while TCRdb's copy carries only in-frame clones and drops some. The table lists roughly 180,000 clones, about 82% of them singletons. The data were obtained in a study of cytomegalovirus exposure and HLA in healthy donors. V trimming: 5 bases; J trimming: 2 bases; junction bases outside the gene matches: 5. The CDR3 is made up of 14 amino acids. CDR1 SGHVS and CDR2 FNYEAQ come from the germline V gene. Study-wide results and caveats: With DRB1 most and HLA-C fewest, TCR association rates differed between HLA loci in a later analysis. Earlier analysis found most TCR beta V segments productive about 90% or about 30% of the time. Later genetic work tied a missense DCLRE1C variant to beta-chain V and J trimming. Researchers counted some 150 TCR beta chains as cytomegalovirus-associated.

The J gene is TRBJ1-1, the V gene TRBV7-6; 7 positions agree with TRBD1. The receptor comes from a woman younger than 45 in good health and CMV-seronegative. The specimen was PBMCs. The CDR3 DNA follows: TGTGCCAGCAGCCGGGACAGCCTAAACACTGAAGCTTTCTTT. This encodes CASSRDSLNTEAFF. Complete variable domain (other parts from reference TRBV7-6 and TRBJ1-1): GAGVSQSPRYKVTKRGQDVALRCDPISGHVSLYWYRQALGQGPEFLTYFNYEAQQDKSGLPNDRFSAERPEGSISTLTIQRTEQRDSAMYRCASSRDSLNTEAFFGQGTRLTVV.